These T cell receptor beta chains were read from a single sample in a study of blood T cell repertoires in COVID-19. The repertoire was sequenced with immunoSEQ multiplex PCR; TCRdb's copy has only in-frame clones and lacks some. The table has tens of thousands of clones, about 88% seen once. Material: peripheral blood. The receptor source for this set is a woman between 70 and 85 years old with active COVID-19. CDR3s include the opening cysteine and the closing phenylalanine or tryptophan. Each record gives: D gene, J gene, V gene, clone size, CDR3 DNA, CDR3 protein. D genes are given only for firm matches. Rows give clone size only sometimes, using once, few, many, or a class for an expanded clone.

D: -
J: TRBJ2-7
V: TRBV5-8
size: -
DNA: TGTGCCAGCAGCGCGATGACGGGGTCTCTCTCCTACGAGCAGTACTTC
CDR3: CASSAMTGSLSYEQYF

D: -
J: TRBJ1-5
V: TRBV28
size: -
DNA: TGTGCCAGCAGTTTGCGGCAGAACAATCAGCCCCAGCATTTT
CDR3: CASSLRQNNQPQHF

D: -
J: TRBJ2-1
V: TRBV28
size: -
DNA: TGTGCCAGCAGTCCCCTTAGCTCCTACAATGAGCAGTTCTTC
CDR3: CASSPLSSYNEQFF

D: TRBD1
J: TRBJ1-4
V: TRBV2
size: -
DNA: TGTGCCAGCCGGGGGGGTTGGGACAGCCCTACGTTGGAGCGTGAAAAACTGTTTTTT
CDR3: CASRGGWDSPTLEREKLFF

D: -
J: TRBJ1-2
V: TRBV7-9
size: few
DNA: TGTGCCAGCAGCTTCGGGGGATATATGGATGGCTACACCTTC
CDR3: CASSFGGYMDGYTF

D: TRBD1
J: TRBJ1-1
V: TRBV18
size: -
DNA: TGTGCCAGCTCACTCACCGGGACAGGGGGCACTGAAGCTTTCTTT
CDR3: CASSLTGTGGTEAFF

D: TRBD2
J: TRBJ2-5
V: TRBV11-2
size: -
DNA: TGTGCCAGCAGCTCCTGGAGTAGCGGGAGTAAAGAGACCCAGTACTTC
CDR3: CASSSWSSGSKETQYF

D: TRBD1
J: TRBJ1-1
V: TRBV29-1
size: -
DNA: TGCAGCGTTGAAGGGACAGGGGGTAAGAGGACTGAAGCTTTCTTT
CDR3: CSVEGTGGKRTEAFF

D: TRBD1
J: TRBJ1-2
V: TRBV11-2
size: -
DNA: TGTGCCAGCAGCCTACTTTGGAGACAGGGGGAGCGACATGGCTACACCTTC
CDR3: CASSLLWRQGERHGYTF

D: TRBD2
J: TRBJ2-5
V: TRBV7-6
size: -
DNA: TGTGCCAGCAGCCGTAGCGGGAGGGCCCTGGGGGAGACCCAGTACTTC
CDR3: CASSRSGRALGETQYF

D: TRBD1
J: TRBJ2-2
V: TRBV5-1
size: -
DNA: TGCGCCAGCAGCTTGGCAAAGGACAGGGCCAACACCGGGGAGCTGTTTTTT
CDR3: CASSLAKDRANTGELFF

D: TRBD1
J: TRBJ1-2
V: TRBV27
size: -
DNA: TGTGCCAGCAGTTTATCGACAGGGGGTTACTACACCTTC
CDR3: CASSLSTGGYYTF

D: -
J: TRBJ2-3
V: TRBV7-8
size: -
DNA: TGTGCCAGCAGCCACGTAGCGGGCCCAGGGGCAGATACGCAGTATTTT
CDR3: CASSHVAGPGADTQYF

D: -
J: TRBJ1-4
V: TRBV7-6
size: -
DNA: TGTGCCAGCAGCTTCGAGAGAAAACTGTTTTTT
CDR3: CASSFERKLFF

D: TRBD2
J: TRBJ2-3
V: TRBV19
size: -
DNA: TGTGCCAGTCGGACTAGCGGGAGCTGGCGCACAGATACGCAGTATTTT
CDR3: CASRTSGSWRTDTQYF

D: -
J: TRBJ1-6
V: TRBV3-1/TRBV3-2
size: -
DNA: TGTGCCAGCAGCCAAGGTTTCGGGGGGAATTCACCCCTCCACTTT
CDR3: CASSQGFGGNSPLHF

D: -
J: TRBJ2-5
V: TRBV11-3
size: -
DNA: TGTGCCAGCAGCTCCCGAAGAGGGCAAGGGGAGACCCAGTACTTC
CDR3: CASSSRRGQGETQYF

D: -
J: TRBJ1-5
V: TRBV7-2
size: few
DNA: TGTGCCAGCAGCACCCGGACAGTAGATCAGCCCCAGCATTTT
CDR3: CASSTRTVDQPQHF

D: -
J: TRBJ1-1
V: TRBV5-1
size: -
DNA: TGCGCCAGCAGCTTGGAGGCCAGGGGAAGGACTGAAGCTTTCTTT
CDR3: CASSLEARGRTEAFF

D: -
J: TRBJ2-3
V: TRBV11-3
size: -
DNA: TGTGCCAGCAGCTTATCTAGCACAGATACGCAGTATTTT
CDR3: CASSLSSTDTQYF

D: TRBD1
J: TRBJ1-1
V: TRBV10-3
size: -
DNA: TGTGCCATCAGACGACAGGGGAGGCACACTGAAGCTTTCTTT
CDR3: CAIRRQGRHTEAFF

D: -
J: TRBJ2-2
V: TRBV5-4
size: -
DNA: TGTGCCAGCAGCTTGGCCCAGGGTACCGGGGAGCTGTTTTTT
CDR3: CASSLAQGTGELFF

D: -
J: TRBJ2-5
V: TRBV4-2
size: -
DNA: TGTGCCAGCAGCCAAGAGCGGATACAAGAGACCCAGTACTTC
CDR3: CASSQERIQETQYF

D: TRBD1
J: TRBJ1-4
V: TRBV7-2
size: few
DNA: TGTGCCAGCGGCCCGCCGGGACAGGGGATTGAAAAACTGTTTTTT
CDR3: CASGPPGQGIEKLFF

D: TRBD2
J: TRBJ2-3
V: TRBV5-4
size: -
DNA: TGTGCCAGCAGCTTGGTACTAGCGGGATTAAGCACAGATACGCAGTATTTT
CDR3: CASSLVLAGLSTDTQYF

D: TRBD1
J: TRBJ2-2
V: TRBV7-9
size: -
DNA: TGTGCCAGCAGCTTACCTCTGGGACAGAGCACCGGGGAGCTGTTTTTT
CDR3: CASSLPLGQSTGELFF

D: TRBD2
J: TRBJ2-1
V: TRBV20-1
size: -
DNA: TGCAGTGCTAGTATCCGACTAGCGGACTCCTACAATGAGCAGTTCTTC
CDR3: CSASIRLADSYNEQFF

D: TRBD1
J: TRBJ2-7
V: TRBV10-3
size: few
DNA: TGTGCCATCAACCCGGGACAGGGCCCCTACGAGCAGTACTTC
CDR3: CAINPGQGPYEQYF

D: -
J: TRBJ1-2
V: TRBV27
size: -
DNA: TGTGCCAGCGGTGACAGGTTGAACCATGGCTACACCTTC
CDR3: CASGDRLNHGYTF

D: TRBD2
J: TRBJ2-2
V: TRBV24-1
size: few
DNA: TGTGCCACCAGTGATGCTCTAGCGGAAACGAACACCGGGGAGCTGTTTTTT
CDR3: CATSDALAETNTGELFF

D: -
J: TRBJ1-1
V: TRBV20-1
size: -
DNA: TGCAGTGCTAGTTCGCGGGGGAAGAACACTGAAGCTTTCTTT
CDR3: CSASSRGKNTEAFF

D: TRBD2
J: TRBJ2-1
V: TRBV30
size: -
DNA: TGTGCCTGGAGGGGACTAGCGGGAGCAGACAATGAGCAGTTCTTC
CDR3: CAWRGLAGADNEQFF

D: TRBD2
J: TRBJ2-7
V: TRBV14
size: -
DNA: TGTGCCAGCAGCCAAGACGACTCTAGCGGGACATCCTACGAGCAGTACTTC
CDR3: CASSQDDSSGTSYEQYF

D: TRBD2
J: TRBJ2-1
V: TRBV2
size: -
DNA: TGTGCCAGCAGTGTGTCGCTAGCGGGAGCAGTCTACAATGAGCAGTTCTTC
CDR3: CASSVSLAGAVYNEQFF

D: TRBD2
J: TRBJ2-3
V: TRBV19
size: -
DNA: TGTGCCAGTAGTATAGGGGGACTAGCTCCCGCAAGGACAGATACGCAGTATTTT
CDR3: CASSIGGLAPARTDTQYF

D: -
J: TRBJ2-7
V: TRBV27
size: -
DNA: TGTGCCAGCAGTACTGCAGAGGGCGAGCAGTACTTC
CDR3: CASSTAEGEQYF

D: TRBD1
J: TRBJ1-4
V: TRBV9
size: -
DNA: TGTGCCAGCAGCCAGCGGGCAGGGGGAAATGAAAAACTGTTTTTT
CDR3: CASSQRAGGNEKLFF

D: -
J: TRBJ2-5
V: TRBV14
size: -
DNA: TGTGCCAGCAGCCCGGGAACAACAAGAGAGACCCAGTACTTC
CDR3: CASSPGTTRETQYF

D: -
J: TRBJ2-1
V: TRBV2
size: -
DNA: TGTGCCAGCAAGATGAGCAATGAGCAGTTCTTC
CDR3: CASKMSNEQFF

D: TRBD1
J: TRBJ2-7
V: TRBV6-5
size: -
DNA: TGTGCCAGCAGCCCGGGACAGGGGGATTACGAGCAGTACTTC
CDR3: CASSPGQGDYEQYF

D: -
J: TRBJ2-7
V: TRBV21-1
size: -
DNA: TGTGCCGGGGACAGGGCCTACGAGCAGTACTTC
CDR3: CAGDRAYEQYF

D: TRBD2
J: TRBJ2-1
V: TRBV19
size: -
DNA: TGTGCCAGTAGACCTAGCGGGAGGACTCTGACTATTACCTACAATGAGCAGTTCTTC
CDR3: CASRPSGRTLTITYNEQFF

D: -
J: TRBJ2-7
V: TRBV15
size: -
DNA: TGTGCCACCAGCTATTCTTTCTCCGGGACACCGTACGAGCAGTACTTC
CDR3: CATSYSFSGTPYEQYF